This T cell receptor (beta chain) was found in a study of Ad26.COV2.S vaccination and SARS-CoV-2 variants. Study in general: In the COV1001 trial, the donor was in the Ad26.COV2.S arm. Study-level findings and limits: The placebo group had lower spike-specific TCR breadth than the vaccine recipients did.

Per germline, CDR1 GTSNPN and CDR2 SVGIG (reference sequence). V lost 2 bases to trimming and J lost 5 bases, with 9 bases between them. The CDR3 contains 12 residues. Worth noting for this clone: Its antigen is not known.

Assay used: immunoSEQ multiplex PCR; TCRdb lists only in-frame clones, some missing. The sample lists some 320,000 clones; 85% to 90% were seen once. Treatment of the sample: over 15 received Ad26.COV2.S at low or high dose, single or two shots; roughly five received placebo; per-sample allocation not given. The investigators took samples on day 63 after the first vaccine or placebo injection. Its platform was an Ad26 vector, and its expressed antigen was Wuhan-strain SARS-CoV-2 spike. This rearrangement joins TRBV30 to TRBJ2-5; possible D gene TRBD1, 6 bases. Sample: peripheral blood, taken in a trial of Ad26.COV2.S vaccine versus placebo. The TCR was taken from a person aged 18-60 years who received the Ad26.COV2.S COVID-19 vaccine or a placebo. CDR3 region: CAWSTGWETQYF. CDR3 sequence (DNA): TGTGCCTGGAGTACAGGGTGGGAGACCCAGTACTTC.